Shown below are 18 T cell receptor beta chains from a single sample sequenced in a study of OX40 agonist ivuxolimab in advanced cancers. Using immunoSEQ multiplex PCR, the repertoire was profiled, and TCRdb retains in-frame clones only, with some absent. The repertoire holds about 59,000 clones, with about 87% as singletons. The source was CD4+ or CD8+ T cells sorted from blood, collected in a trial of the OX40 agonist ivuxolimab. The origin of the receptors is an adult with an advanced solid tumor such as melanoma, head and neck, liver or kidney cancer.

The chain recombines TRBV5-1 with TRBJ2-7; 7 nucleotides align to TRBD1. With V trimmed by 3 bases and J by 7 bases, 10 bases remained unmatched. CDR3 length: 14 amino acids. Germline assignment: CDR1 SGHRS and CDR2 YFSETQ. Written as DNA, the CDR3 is TGCGCCAGCAGCTCCTCGGGGCAGGGGGATGAGCAGTACTTC. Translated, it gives CASSSSGQGDEQYF.

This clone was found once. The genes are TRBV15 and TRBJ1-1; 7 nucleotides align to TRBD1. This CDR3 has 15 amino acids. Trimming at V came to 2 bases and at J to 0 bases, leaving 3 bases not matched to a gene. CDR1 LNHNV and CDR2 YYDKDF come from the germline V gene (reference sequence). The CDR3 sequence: CATSRLGTVNTEAFF. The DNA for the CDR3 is TGTGCCACCAGCAGACTCGGGACAGTGAACACTGAAGCTTTCTTT. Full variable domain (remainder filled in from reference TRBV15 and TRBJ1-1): DAMVIQNPRYQVTQFGKPVTLSCSQTLNHNVMYWYQQKSSQAPKLLFHYYDKDFNNEADTPDNFQSRRPNTSFCFLDIRSPGLGDTAMYLCATSRLGTVNTEAFFGQGTRLTVV.

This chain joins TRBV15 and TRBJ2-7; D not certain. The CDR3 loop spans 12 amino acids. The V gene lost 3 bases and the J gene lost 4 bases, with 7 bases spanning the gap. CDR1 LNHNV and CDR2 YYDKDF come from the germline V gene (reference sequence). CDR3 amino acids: CATSSSGYEQYF. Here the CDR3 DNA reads TGTGCCACCAGCAGTTCTGGGTACGAGCAGTACTTC. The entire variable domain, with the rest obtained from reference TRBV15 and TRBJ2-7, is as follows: DAMVIQNPRYQVTQFGKPVTLSCSQTLNHNVMYWYQQKSSQAPKLLFHYYDKDFNNEADTPDNFQSRRPNTSFCFLDIRSPGLGDTAMYLCATSSSGYEQYFGPGTRLTVT.

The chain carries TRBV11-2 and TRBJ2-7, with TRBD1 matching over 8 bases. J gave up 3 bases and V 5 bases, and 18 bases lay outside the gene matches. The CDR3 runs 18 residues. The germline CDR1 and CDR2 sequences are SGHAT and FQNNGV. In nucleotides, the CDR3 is TGTGCCAGCAGCACACGGCTTACCGGGACAGGTCTTTTCTACGAGCAGTACTTC. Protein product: CASSTRLTGTGLFYEQYF.

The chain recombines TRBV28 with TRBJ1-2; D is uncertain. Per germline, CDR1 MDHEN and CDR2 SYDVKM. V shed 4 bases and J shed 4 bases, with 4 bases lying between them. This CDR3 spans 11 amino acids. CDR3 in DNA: TGTGCCAGCAGTTCTGTCTATGGCTACACCTTC. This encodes CASSSVYGYTF.

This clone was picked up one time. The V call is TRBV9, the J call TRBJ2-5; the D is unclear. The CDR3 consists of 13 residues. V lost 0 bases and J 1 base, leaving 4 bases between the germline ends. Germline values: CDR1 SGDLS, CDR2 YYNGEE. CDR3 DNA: TGTGCCAGCAGCGTAGGGCCCCAAGAGACCCAGTACTTC. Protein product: CASSVGPQETQYF.

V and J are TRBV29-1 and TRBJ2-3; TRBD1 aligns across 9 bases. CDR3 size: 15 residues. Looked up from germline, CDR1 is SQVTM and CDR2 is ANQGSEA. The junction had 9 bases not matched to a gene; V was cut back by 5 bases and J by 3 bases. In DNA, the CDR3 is TGCAGCGTTATAGGACAGGGGCGAGAGACAGATACGCAGTATTTT. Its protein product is CSVIGQGRETDTQYF.

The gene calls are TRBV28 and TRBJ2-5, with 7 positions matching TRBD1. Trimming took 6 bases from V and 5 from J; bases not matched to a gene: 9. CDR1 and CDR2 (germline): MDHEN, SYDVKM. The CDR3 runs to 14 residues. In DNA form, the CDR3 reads TGTGCCAGCAGCGTACAGGGGATGGGGGAGACCCAGTACTTC. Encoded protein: CASSVQGMGETQYF.

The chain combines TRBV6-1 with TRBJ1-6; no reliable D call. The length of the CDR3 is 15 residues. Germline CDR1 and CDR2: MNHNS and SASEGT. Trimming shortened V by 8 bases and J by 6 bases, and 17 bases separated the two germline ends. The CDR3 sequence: CASQPVGDGNSPLHF. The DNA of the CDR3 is TGTGCCAGCCAGCCCGTCGGGGATGGTAATTCACCCCTCCACTTT.

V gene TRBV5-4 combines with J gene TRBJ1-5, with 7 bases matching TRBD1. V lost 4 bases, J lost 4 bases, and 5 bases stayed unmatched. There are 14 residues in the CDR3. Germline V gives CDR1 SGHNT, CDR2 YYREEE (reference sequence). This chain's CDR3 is CASSNRDSNQPQHF. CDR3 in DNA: TGTGCCAGCAGCAACCGGGACAGTAATCAGCCCCAGCATTTT.

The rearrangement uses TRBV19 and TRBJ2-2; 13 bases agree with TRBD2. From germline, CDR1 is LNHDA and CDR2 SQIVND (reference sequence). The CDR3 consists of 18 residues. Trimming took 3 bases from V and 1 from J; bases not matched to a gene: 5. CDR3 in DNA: TGTGCCAGTAGTATCGTACTAGCGGGAGGGGAGAACACCGGGGAGCTGTTTTTT. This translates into CASSIVLAGGENTGELFF. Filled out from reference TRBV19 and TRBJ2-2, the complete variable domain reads DGGITQSPKYLFRKEGQNVTLSCEQNLNHDAMYWYRQDPGQGLRLIYYSQIVNDFQKGDIAEGYSVSREKKESFPLTVTSAQKNPTAFYLCASSIVLAGGENTGELFFGEGSRLTVL.

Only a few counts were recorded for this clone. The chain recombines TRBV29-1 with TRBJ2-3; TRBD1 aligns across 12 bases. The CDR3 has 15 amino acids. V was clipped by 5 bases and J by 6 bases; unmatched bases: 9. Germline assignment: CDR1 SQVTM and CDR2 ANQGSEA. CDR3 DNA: TGCAGCGTTCTTCCGGGACAGGGGGCGTTGGATACGCAGTATTTT. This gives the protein CSVLPGQGALDTQYF.

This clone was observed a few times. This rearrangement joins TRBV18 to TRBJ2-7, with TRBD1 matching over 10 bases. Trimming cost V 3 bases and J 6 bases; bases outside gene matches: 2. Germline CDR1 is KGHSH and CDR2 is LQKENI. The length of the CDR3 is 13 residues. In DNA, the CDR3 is TGTGCCAGCTCACCGGGACAGGGGTTCGAGCAGTACTTC. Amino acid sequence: CASSPGQGFEQYF.

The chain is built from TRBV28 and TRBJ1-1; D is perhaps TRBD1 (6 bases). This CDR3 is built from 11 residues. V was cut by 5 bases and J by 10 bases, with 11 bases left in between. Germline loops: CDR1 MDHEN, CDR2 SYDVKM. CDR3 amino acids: CASSQQGGAFF. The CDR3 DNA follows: TGTGCCAGCAGTCAACAGGGCGGAGCTTTCTTT.

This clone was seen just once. The CDR3 loop is CASSGEGAGYGYTF. The CDR3 DNA follows: TGTGCCAGCAGCGGGGAGGGGGCTGGCTATGGCTACACCTTC. The chain combines TRBV28 with TRBJ1-2, with 7 positions matching TRBD1. With V trimmed by 6 bases and J by 4 bases, 8 bases remained unmatched. From germline, CDR1 is MDHEN and CDR2 SYDVKM. The CDR3 has 14 amino acids.

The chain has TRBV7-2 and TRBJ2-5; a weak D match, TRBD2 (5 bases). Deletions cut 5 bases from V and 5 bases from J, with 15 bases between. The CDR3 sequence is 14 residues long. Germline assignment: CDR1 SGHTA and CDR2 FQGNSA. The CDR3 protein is CASSPSSSRETQYF. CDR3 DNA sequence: TGTGCCAGCAGCCCTAGTTCTAGCCGGGAGACCCAGTACTTC.

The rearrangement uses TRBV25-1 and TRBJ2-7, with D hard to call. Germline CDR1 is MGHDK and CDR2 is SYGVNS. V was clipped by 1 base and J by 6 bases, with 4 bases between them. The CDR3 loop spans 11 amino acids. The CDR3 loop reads CASSESGEQYF. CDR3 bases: TGTGCCAGCAGTGAATCGGGCGAGCAGTACTTC.

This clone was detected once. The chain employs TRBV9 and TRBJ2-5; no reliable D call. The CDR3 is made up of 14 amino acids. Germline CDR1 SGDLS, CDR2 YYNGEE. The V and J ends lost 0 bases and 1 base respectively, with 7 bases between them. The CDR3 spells CASSVGTFQETQYF. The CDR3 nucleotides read TGTGCCAGCAGCGTAGGGACGTTCCAAGAGACCCAGTACTTC. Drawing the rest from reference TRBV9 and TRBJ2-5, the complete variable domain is DSGVTQTPKHLITATGQRVTLRCSPRSGDLSVYWYQQSLDQGLQFLIQYYNGEERAKGNILERFSAQQFPDLHSELNLSSLELGDSALYFCASSVGTFQETQYFGPGTRLLVL.